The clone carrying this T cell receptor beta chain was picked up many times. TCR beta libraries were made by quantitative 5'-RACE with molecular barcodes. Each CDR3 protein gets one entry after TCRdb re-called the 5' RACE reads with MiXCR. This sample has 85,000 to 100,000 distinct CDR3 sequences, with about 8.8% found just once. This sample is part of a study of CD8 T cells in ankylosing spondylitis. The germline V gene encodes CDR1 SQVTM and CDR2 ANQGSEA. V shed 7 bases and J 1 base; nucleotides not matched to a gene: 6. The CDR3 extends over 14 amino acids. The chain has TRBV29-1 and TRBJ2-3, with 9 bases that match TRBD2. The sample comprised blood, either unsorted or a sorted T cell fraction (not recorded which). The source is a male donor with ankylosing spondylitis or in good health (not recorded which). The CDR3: CSGTKRGGTDTQYF. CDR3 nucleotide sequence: TGCAGCGGGACAAAGCGGGGGGGCACAGATACGCAGTATTTT.